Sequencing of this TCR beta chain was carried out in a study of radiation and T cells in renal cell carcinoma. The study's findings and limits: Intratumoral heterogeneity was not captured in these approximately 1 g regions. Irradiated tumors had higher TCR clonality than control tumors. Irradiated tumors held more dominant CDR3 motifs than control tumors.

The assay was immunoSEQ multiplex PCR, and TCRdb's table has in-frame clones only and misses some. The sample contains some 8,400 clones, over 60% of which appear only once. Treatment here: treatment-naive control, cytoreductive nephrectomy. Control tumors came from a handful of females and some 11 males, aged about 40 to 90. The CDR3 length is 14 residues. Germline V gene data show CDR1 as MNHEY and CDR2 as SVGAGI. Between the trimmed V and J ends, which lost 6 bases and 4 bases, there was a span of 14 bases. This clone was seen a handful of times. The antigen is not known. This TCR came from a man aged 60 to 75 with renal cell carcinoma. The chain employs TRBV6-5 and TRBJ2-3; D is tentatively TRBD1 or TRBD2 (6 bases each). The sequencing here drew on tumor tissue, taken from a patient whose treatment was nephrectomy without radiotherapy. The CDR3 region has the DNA TGTGCCAGCAGCCCGGGCCGGGGGCCAGATACGCAGTATTTT. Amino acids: CASSPGRGPDTQYF.